These 15 T cell receptor beta chains originate from one sample sequenced in a study of Graves' ophthalmopathy and Graves' hyperthyroidism. For repertoire sequencing, the TCR beta CDR3 regions were amplified from RNA transcripts. Second-round multiplex PCR came after first-round RT-PCR with HTBI primers. TCRdb reanalysed the multiplex PCR reads using MiXCR and keeps one entry per CDR3 protein. The sample shows about 660,000 distinct CDR3 sequences, about 38% of them seen only once. Sequenced input: peripheral blood. The receptor set was obtained from an adult man with Graves' ophthalmopathy.

The table lists this clonotype with many counts. The chain couples TRBV9 to TRBJ1-5, with 7 bases that match TRBD1. CDR1 is SGDLS, CDR2 YYNGEE, per germline. The CDR3 is made up of 15 amino acids. V trimming: 3 bases; J trimming: 6 bases; junction bases outside the gene matches: 9. In DNA, the CDR3 is TGTGCCAGCAGCGCCGCTGGGCAGGGGGGTCAGCCCCAGCATTTT. Translation gives CASSAAGQGGQPQHF.

Concerning this clonotype itself: Possible read error: a much larger clone is one base away. The J gene is TRBJ1-5, the V gene TRBV20-1; D is unclear. Germline V gene sequence: CDR1 DFQATT, CDR2 SNEGSKA (reference sequence). The CDR3 contains 14 residues. Deletions cut 3 bases from V and 0 bases from J, with 9 bases between. Written as DNA, the CDR3 is TGCAGTGCTAGTGATCGGTATAGCAATCAGCCCCAGCATTTT. This sequence encodes CSASDRYSNQPQHF.

About this clonotype itself: The CDR3 carries no conserved terminal phenylalanine or tryptophan, so it likely arises from a read error. V usage is TRBV20-1 and J usage is TRBJ2-5, with 10 bases lining up with TRBD1. Per germline, CDR1 DFQATT and CDR2 SNEGSKA (reference sequence). This CDR3 is 14 amino acids long. V gave up 5 bases and J gave up 3 bases; unmatched junction bases: 6. The CDR3 loop reads CSASDGQGEETQYC. The CDR3, as DNA: TGCAGTGCTTCTGACGGACAGGGGGAAGAGACCCAGTACTGC.

V usage is TRBV19 and J usage is TRBJ1-5; 9 bases are shared with TRBD1. CDR1 is LNHDA, CDR2 SQIVND, per germline (reference sequence). The CDR3 extends over 14 amino acids. V gave up 7 bases and J gave up 6 bases; unmatched junction bases: 7. CDR3 protein: CASMGQGFGQPQHF. In nucleotides, the CDR3 is TGTGCCAGTATGGGACAGGGTTTCGGTCAGCCCCAGCATTTT.

This clonotype was counted at least ten times. The J gene is TRBJ1-3, the V gene TRBV13; D might be TRBD1 (5 bases). This CDR3 has 16 amino acids. Germline CDR1 is PRHDT and CDR2 is FYEKMQ (reference sequence). The V end was cut by 5 bases, the J end by 0 bases, with 14 bases between. The CDR3 loop is CASSHRGARSGNTIYF. The DNA of the CDR3 is TGTGCCAGCAGCCACCGTGGGGCCCGCTCTGGAAACACCATATATTTT.

Here the CDR3 reads CASSPTRESKSTDTQYF. The DNA for the CDR3 is TGTGCCAGCAGCCCTACGCGAGAGTCCAAAAGCACAGATACGCAGTATTTT. The genes are TRBV7-9 and TRBJ2-3; D remains unclear. Trimming took 5 bases from V and 0 from J, leaving 18 bases between them. This CDR3 has 17 residues. Germline V lookup: CDR1 SEHNR, CDR2 FQNEAQ (reference sequence).

This clonotype was found a few times. The chain couples TRBV2 to TRBJ2-7; 10 nucleotides line up with TRBD2. V was clipped by 7 bases and J by 4 bases; unmatched bases: 10. This CDR3 spans 15 amino acids. Germline CDR1 and CDR2: SNHLY and FYNNEI. The CDR3 DNA reads TGTGCCAGCACCGACTCAGCGGGGGGGATTTACGAGCAGTACTTC. It specifies CASTDSAGGIYEQYF.

The chain combines TRBV7-1 with TRBJ2-7, with 11 positions matching TRBD1. TRBV7-1 is assigned to the ORF class and has an uncertain function. J was trimmed by 0 bases and V by 6 bases; bases with no gene match: 7. This CDR3 contains 16 residues. DNA of the CDR3: TGTGCCAGCAGTCATGGGGGACAGGGGGGCTCCTACGAGCAGTACTTC. Translation: CASSHGGQGGSYEQYF.

This clonotype was recorded once. The rearrangement links TRBV5-4 to TRBJ2-5; tentative D call: TRBD1 (6 bases). Trimming removed 2 bases from V and 1 base from J, with 9 bases in between. The CDR3 has 14 amino acids. The germline V gene encodes CDR1 SGHNT and CDR2 YYREEE (reference sequence). The CDR3: CASSFVGAQETQYF. DNA of the CDR3: TGTGCCAGCAGCTTCGTGGGGGCCCAAGAGACCCAGTACTTC.

This chain links TRBV29-1 with TRBJ2-6, with TRBD1 identical over 9 bases. This CDR3 spans 16 amino acids. The junction had 7 bases not matched to a gene; V was cut back by 7 bases and J by 0 bases. Germline-derived CDR1 and CDR2 are SQVTM and ANQGSEA. The CDR3 nucleotides are TGCAGCGCTCTCCTGGGACAGGGCTCTGGGGCCAACGTCCTGACTTTC. It is translated as CSALLGQGSGANVLTF.

The V call is TRBV14, the J call TRBJ2-2; a weak D match, TRBD2 (6 bases). CDR3 size: 16 residues. Trimming left V 2 bases short and J 5 bases short, with 15 bases between. Looked up from germline, CDR1 is SGHDN and CDR2 is FVKESK. The DNA of the CDR3 is TGTGCCAGCAGCCAACCCCGGGACTCAACTACCGGGGAGCTGTTTTTT. Its protein product is CASSQPRDSTTGELFF.

This clonotype was counted a few times. The gene calls are TRBV7-9 and TRBJ2-2, with 7 nucleotides matching TRBD1. The CDR3 is 18 amino acids. V lost 6 bases to trimming and J lost 0 bases; unmatched junction nucleotides: 13. Per germline, CDR1 SEHNR and CDR2 FQNEAQ (reference sequence). The DNA for the CDR3 is TGTGCCAGCAGAGCCTTCGGAGCTGGGACAGCGAACACCGGGGAGCTGTTTTTT. It is translated as CASRAFGAGTANTGELFF.

This clonotype was seen many times. J is TRBJ1-1 and V is TRBV10-2, with 8 bases that match TRBD1. This CDR3 is built from 16 residues. Per germline, CDR1 WSHSY and CDR2 SAAADI. With 3 bases clipped from V and 0 bases from J, the junction kept 6 bases outside the gene matches. Here the CDR3 reads CASSDPGTGLNTEAFF. The CDR3 DNA reads TGCGCCAGCAGTGACCCTGGGACAGGCCTGAACACTGAAGCTTTCTTT.

This clonotype has at least ten counts. V gene TRBV5-1 combines with J gene TRBJ2-7; either TRBD1 or TRBD2 may supply D (5 bases each). The germline gives CDR1 SGHRS, CDR2 YFSETQ. Trimming left V 6 bases short and J 4 bases short, with 17 bases between. This CDR3 has 14 residues. The CDR3 sequence: CASKEVWGPYEQYF. CDR3 coding DNA: TGCGCCAGCAAGGAGGTCTGGGGACCTTACGAGCAGTACTTC.

This clonotype was observed a few times. V is TRBV7-9 and J is TRBJ1-4; 7 bases line up with TRBD1. The germline V gene encodes CDR1 SEHNR and CDR2 FQNEAQ (reference sequence). The CDR3 is 15 amino acids. With 2 bases clipped from V and 8 bases from J, the junction kept 8 bases outside the gene matches. CDR3 nucleotide sequence: TGTGCCAGCAGCTTAAACCGGGACAGAACAGAAAAACTGTTTTTT. Translation: CASSLNRDRTEKLFF.